This TCR beta chain was obtained from a study of T cells in Graves' hyperthyroidism and ophthalmopathy. With V trimmed by 3 bases and J by 4 bases, 2 bases remained unmatched. Germline values: CDR1 MGHRA, CDR2 YSYEKL. There are 14 residues in the CDR3. This clonotype was observed at least ten times. Amplified regions were TCR beta CDR3 sequences from RNA transcripts. RT-PCR in the first round (using the HTBI primer set) targeted the TCR CDR3. One entry per CDR3 protein, called by TCRdb with MiXCR from the multiplex PCR reads. In the table there are about 55,000 distinct CDR3 sequences, 53% of which are singletons.

The chain employs TRBV4-1 and TRBJ2-1, with 8 bases fitting TRBD1. The receptor comes from a woman in her sixties or seventies with Graves' ophthalmopathy. Sequenced sample: blood. CDR3 in amino acids: CASSHGQGYNEQFF. The CDR3 DNA is TGCGCCAGCAGCCACGGACAGGGTTACAATGAGCAGTTCTTC.